Sequencing of this TCR beta chain was carried out in a study of post-analysis software for immune sequencing data. Built from TCR beta cDNA, the libraries had unique molecular identifiers in them. Using its own MiXCR run on the PCR reads, TCRdb lists one record per CDR3 protein. This sample carries 350,000 to 450,000 distinct CDR3 sequences, about a third of them seen once, and the ten largest clones take 13%. As to this clonotype: What it binds is not known.

Study-level findings and limits: Higher frequency in patients than in controls was seen for roughly five TRBV segments, with TRBV5-6, TRBV5-1 and TRBV20-1 among them.

This CDR3 has 12 residues. Germline CDR1 is DFQATT and CDR2 is SNEGSKA (reference sequence). V lost 5 bases, J lost 8 bases, and 12 bases lay in between. The sequenced material came from blood. The sequence came from a girl between 10 and 17 years old with multiple sclerosis. The rearrangement uses TRBV20-1 and TRBJ2-2, with TRBD1 as a possible D gene (6 bases). The CDR3 DNA reads as TGCAGTGCTGGCAGGGGTACGGGGGAGCTGTTTTTT. The encoded protein is CSAGRGTGELFF.